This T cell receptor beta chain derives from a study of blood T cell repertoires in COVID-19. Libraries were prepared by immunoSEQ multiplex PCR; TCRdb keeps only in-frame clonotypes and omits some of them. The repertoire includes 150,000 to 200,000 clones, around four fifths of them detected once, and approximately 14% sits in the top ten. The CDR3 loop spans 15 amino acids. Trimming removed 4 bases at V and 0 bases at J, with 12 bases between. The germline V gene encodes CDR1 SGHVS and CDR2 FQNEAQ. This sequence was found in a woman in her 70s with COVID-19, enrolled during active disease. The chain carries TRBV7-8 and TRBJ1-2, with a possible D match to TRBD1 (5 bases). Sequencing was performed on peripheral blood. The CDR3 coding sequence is TGTGCCAGCAGCTCCAGGGTTCAAACTAACTATGGCTACACCTTC. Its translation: CASSSRVQTNYGYTF.